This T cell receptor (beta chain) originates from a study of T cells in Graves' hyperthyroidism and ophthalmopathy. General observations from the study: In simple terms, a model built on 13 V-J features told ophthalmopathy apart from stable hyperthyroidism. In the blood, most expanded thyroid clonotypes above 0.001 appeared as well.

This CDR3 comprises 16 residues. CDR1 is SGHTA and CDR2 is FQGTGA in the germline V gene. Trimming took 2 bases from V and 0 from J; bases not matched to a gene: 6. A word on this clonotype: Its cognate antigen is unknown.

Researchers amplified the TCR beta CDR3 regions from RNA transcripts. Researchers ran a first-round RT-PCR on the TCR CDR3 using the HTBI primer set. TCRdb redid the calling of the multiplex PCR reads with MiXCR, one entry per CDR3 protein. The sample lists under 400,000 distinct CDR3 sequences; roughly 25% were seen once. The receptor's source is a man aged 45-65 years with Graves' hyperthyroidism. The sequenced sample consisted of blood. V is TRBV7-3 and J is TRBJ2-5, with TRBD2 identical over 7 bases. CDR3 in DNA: TGTGCCAGCAGCTTAGGTGGGGGGGGGTACCAAGAGACCCAGTACTTC. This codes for CASSLGGGGYQETQYF.